This TCR beta chain was identified in a study of T-cell memory formation after mild COVID-19. TCRdb independently ran MiXCR on the 5' RACE reads; one entry per CDR3 protein. The data hold 150,000 to 200,000 distinct CDR3 sequences, with around 30% observed a single time. Study-level points and caveats: While clones contracting from day 15 to 85 were balanced between CD4 and CD8, later expanders leaned CD4+.

With 6 bases clipped from V and 1 base from J, the junction kept 7 bases outside the gene matches. Germline lookup yields CDR1 DFQATT and CDR2 SNEGSKA (reference sequence). The CDR3 covers 15 residues. With regard to this clonotype: Its antigen is unknown.

This TCR came from an adult woman who had mild COVID-19 (a few samples of this study predate the infection). Cell type and time point are not known. Material: PBMCs or a T cell subset sorted from them (not recorded which). The V call is TRBV20-1, the J call TRBJ2-3; 10 bases align to TRBD1. The CDR3: CSAQDRGQGTDTQYF. CDR3 bases: TGCAGTGCCCAAGACAGGGGGCAGGGCACAGATACGCAGTATTTT.